This T cell receptor (beta chain) derives from a study of T cell responses to AZD1222 COVID-19 vaccine. This table comes from immunoSEQ multiplex PCR, and its TCRdb copy is limited to in-frame clones, with some not included. This table has 100,000 to 150,000 clones, roughly 90% appearing once. Broader study findings: Regions 160-218 and 743-854 held dominance among vaccine-associated CD4 TCRs, which spanned spike.

With respect to this clone: No antigen is known for it.

The source of this sequence is an adult in good health. The material sequenced was peripheral blood, taken on day 0 of AZD1222 vaccination.

The CDR3 here is CAWMSSGANVLTF. CDR3 coding DNA: TGTGCCTGGATGAGCTCTGGGGCCAACGTCCTGACTTTC. The chain employs TRBV30 and TRBJ2-6, with unresolved D. CDR1 GTSNPN and CDR2 SVGIG come from the germline V gene (reference sequence). The CDR3 runs to 13 residues. Trimming left V 4 bases short and J 0 bases short, with 4 bases between. Complete variable domain (other parts from reference TRBV30 and TRBJ2-6): SQTIHQWPATLVQPVGSPLSLECTVEGTSNPNLYWYRQAAGRGLQLLFYSVGIGQISSEVPQNLSASRPQDRQFILSSKKLLLSDSGFYLCAWMSSGANVLTFGAGSRLTVL.